This entry concerns a single TCR beta chain. The junction does not match germline at one end; this may be a read error. This sample is drawn from a study of blood T cell repertoires in COVID-19. Sequencing was performed with immunoSEQ multiplex PCR; in TCRdb, only in-frame clones are kept and a portion is missing. The table records nearly 55,000 clones, 65% to 85% of them present only once. This CDR3 is 13 amino acids long. Germline CDR1 reads MNHNS; CDR2 reads SASEGT. This sequence was found in a human donor with active or convalescent COVID-19. The donor label of this sample is uncertain. V gene TRBV6-1 combines with J gene TRBJ1-1, with D possibly matching TRBD1 (5 bases). The sequencing sample was made of peripheral blood. This CDR3 reads CASNEKGYTEAFF. The CDR3 coding sequence is TGTGCCAGCAATGAAAAGGGGTACACTGAAGCTTTCTTT.